This TCR beta chain derives from a study of prognosis after radiotherapy for stage I lung cancer. Study-wide background: Four developed distant metastases after radiotherapy (median 7 months), and around 15 had no significant progression.

V trimming: 3 bases; J trimming: 2 bases; junction bases outside the gene matches: 3. Looked up from germline, CDR1 is SGHRS and CDR2 is YFSETQ. The CDR3 spans 15 residues. Study-wide findings and caveats: Lower Shannon entropy after stereotactic body radiation therapy was observed in patients who went on to develop distant metastases.

All patients showed node-negative disease on CT and PET/CT and lacked prior chemotherapy, radiotherapy or other malignancies. This clonotype was seen repeatedly, ten times or more. What it binds is unknown. Multiplex PCR in two rounds served to amplify TCR beta CDR3 from genomic DNA. The first round of PCR was done with primers that matched each TRBV and TRBJ gene. A single record per CDR3 protein comes from TCRdb applying MiXCR to the multiplex PCR reads. Of 20,000 or so distinct CDR3 sequences listed, about 26% are singletons. Sequences were derived from PBMCs, sampled before or after stereotactic body radiation therapy (not recorded which). The J gene is TRBJ2-5, the V gene TRBV5-1; TRBD2 matches at 11 bases. This TCR derives from a donor aged 50 or older with non-small cell lung cancer. The CDR3 region has the DNA TGCGCCAGCAGCTCCGGGACTAGCGGTCAAGAGACCCAGTACTTC. Amino acids: CASSSGTSGQETQYF.